Presented here are 2 T cell receptor beta chains from one specimen sequenced in a study of OX40 agonist ivuxolimab in advanced cancers. Sequencing was performed with immunoSEQ multiplex PCR; in TCRdb, only in-frame clones are kept and a portion is missing. The data show approximately 84,000 clones, about nine tenths seen once. Sequenced material: CD4+ or CD8+ T cells sorted from blood, taken in a trial of the OX40 agonist ivuxolimab. The receptors come from an adult with an advanced solid tumor such as melanoma, head and neck, liver or kidney cancer.

This sequence joins TRBV18 and TRBJ2-5; 12 bases are shared with TRBD1. Matching the DNA end better, TRBJ2-7 makes the J call doubtful. In germline, CDR1 is KGHSH, CDR2 LQKENI. The CDR3 sequence is 15 residues long. CDR3 loop: CASSPGTGGRYEQYF. For the CDR3, the DNA is TGTGCCAGCTCACCGGGGACAGGGGGCCGGTACGAGCAGTACTTC.

The count of this clone is one. V usage is TRBV7-2 and J usage is TRBJ1-6; the D gene is possibly TRBD1 (6 bases). Germline V gives CDR1 SGHTA, CDR2 FQGNSA. V lost 1 base, J lost 7 bases, and 14 bases lay in between. The CDR3 has 16 amino acids. CDR3 region: CASSLEAGGWNSPLHF. The CDR3 coding sequence is TGTGCCAGCAGCTTAGAGGCGGGGGGCTGGAATTCACCCCTCCACTTT.